Shown below are 32 T cell receptor beta chains from a single sample sequenced in a study of cytomegalovirus exposure and HLA in healthy donors. The PCR made use of 60 Vbeta and 13 Jbeta primers. Some clones are missing from TCRdb's copy, which holds only in-frame ones; the method was immunoSEQ multiplex PCR. The sample lists 90,000 to 140,000 clones, more than 60% occurring once. Sequencing input: PBMCs. The receptors were sampled from a young man in good health and CMV-seronegative.

This clone was seen more than once but under ten times. The J gene is TRBJ1-5, the V gene TRBV19; D is uncertain. CDR3 size: 14 residues. Germline loops: CDR1 LNHDA, CDR2 SQIVND (reference sequence). With 3 bases removed from V and 4 bases from J, the gap between germline ends came to 10 bases. The CDR3 nucleotides are TGTGCCAGTAGTATTCACGGAGGGAATCAGCCCCAGCATTTT. Translation: CASSIHGGNQPQHF.

The V gene is TRBV6-1, the J gene TRBJ1-2, with D possibly matching TRBD1 (6 bases). The CDR3 covers 15 residues. Per germline, CDR1 MNHNS and CDR2 SASEGT. The V end was cut by 3 bases, the J end by 0 bases, with 11 bases between. CDR3 loop: CASSEGGGSNYGYTF. The CDR3 nucleotides are TGTGCCAGCAGTGAGGGAGGGGGTTCTAACTATGGCTACACCTTC.

The chain is built from TRBV4-1 and TRBJ2-7, with TRBD2 identical over 7 bases. V was clipped by 4 bases and J by 2 bases; unmatched bases: 2. Germline V CDR1 and CDR2: MGHRA, YSYEKL. The CDR3 is made up of 13 amino acids. CDR3 sequence: CASSRAGTYEQYF. In DNA, the CDR3 is TGCGCCAGCAGCCGAGCGGGGACCTACGAGCAGTACTTC.

This clone has only one observation. The chain couples TRBV9 to TRBJ2-2; 10 bases line up with TRBD2. Trimming removed 0 bases from V and 8 bases from J; junction bases left unmatched: 7. The CDR3 spans 16 residues. CDR1 and CDR2 from the germline V gene are SGDLS and YYNGEE. CDR3 sequence (DNA): TGTGCCAGCAGCGTAGGCCTAGCGGGAGTGGATGGGGAGCTGTTTTTT. Protein product: CASSVGLAGVDGELFF.

The J gene is TRBJ2-5, the V gene TRBV5-1; TRBD1 might be the D (6 bases). With the DNA end fitting TRBJ2-7 better, the J assignment may be wrong. The germline gives CDR1 SGHRS, CDR2 YFSETQ. The CDR3 is 15 amino acids. The CDR3 nucleotides read TGCGCCAGCAGCTTGGGAGGGGGTTTCTCCTACGAGCAGTACTTC. It encodes CASSLGGGFSYEQYF.

The chain uses TRBV7-9 and TRBJ2-5, with TRBD1 matching over 7 bases. The ends lost 1 base at V and 3 bases at J; junction bases unmatched: 5. CDR3 length: 15 residues. CDR1 and CDR2 from the germline V gene are SEHNR and FQNEAQ (reference sequence). The CDR3 loop reads CASSLGVTGEETQYF. CDR3 DNA sequence: TGTGCCAGCAGCTTAGGGGTCACAGGGGAAGAGACCCAGTACTTC.

V and J are TRBV6-5 and TRBJ1-2, with 8 bases aligning to TRBD1. Germline V gene sequence: CDR1 MNHEY, CDR2 SVGAGI. The CDR3 spans 14 residues. Trimming cost V 4 bases and J 2 bases; bases outside gene matches: 3. CDR3: CASSFRQGNYGYTF. CDR3 DNA sequence: TGTGCCAGCAGTTTTAGACAGGGGAACTATGGCTACACCTTC.

This chain connects TRBV28 to TRBJ2-3, with 10 bases fitting TRBD2. The CDR3 consists of 17 residues. Per germline, CDR1 MDHEN and CDR2 SYDVKM. V lost 3 bases and J lost 5; bases outside the gene matches: 11. The CDR3 protein is CASSFRGSGRAQDTQYF. Here the CDR3 DNA reads TGTGCCAGCAGTTTTCGGGGGAGCGGGAGGGCTCAAGATACGCAGTATTTT.

The sample holds a few counts of this clone. V usage is TRBV6-5 and J usage is TRBJ1-1, with D perhaps TRBD1 (5 bases). This CDR3 comprises 13 residues. CDR1 and CDR2 (germline): MNHEY, SVGAGI. V was clipped by 8 bases and J by 2 bases, with 12 bases between them. For the CDR3, the DNA is TGTGCCAGCGGAGCAACAGGAAACACTGAAGCTTTCTTT. It specifies CASGATGNTEAFF.

The V and J genes are TRBV19 and TRBJ2-5; 11 bases match TRBD1. The V and J ends lost 3 bases and 5 bases, in that order; junction bases with no gene match: 8. This CDR3 is built from 16 residues. Looked up from germline, CDR1 is LNHDA and CDR2 is SQIVND (reference sequence). CDR3 bases: TGTGCCAGTAGTATGCCCGGGACAGGGGGTTTTGAGACCCAGTACTTC. Encoded protein: CASSMPGTGGFETQYF.

The chain carries TRBV6-1 and TRBJ2-7; 7 bases are shared with TRBD1. The CDR3 extends over 14 amino acids. V was clipped by 4 bases and J by 3 bases; unmatched bases: 6. The germline V gene encodes CDR1 MNHNS and CDR2 SASEGT. The DNA of the CDR3 is TGTGCCAGCAGTGTAAGGACAGGTATCTACGAGCAGTACTTC. It specifies CASSVRTGIYEQYF.

The chain joins TRBV27 to TRBJ2-5; 8 bases are shared with TRBD2. Germline V gives CDR1 MNHEY, CDR2 SMNVEV (reference sequence). This CDR3 region has 16 residues. The V and J ends lost 2 bases and 4 bases, in that order; junction bases with no gene match: 9. The CDR3: CASSLSWGLAGETQYF. CDR3 sequence (DNA): TGTGCCAGCAGTTTAAGCTGGGGGCTAGCGGGAGAGACCCAGTACTTC.

This sequence joins TRBV4-3 and TRBJ2-5; a possible D gene is TRBD2 (5 bases). Germline V gene lookup returns CDR1 LGHNA and CDR2 YSLEER. This CDR3 has 14 residues. Trimming took off 0 bases at V and 13 bases at J, with 18 bases between the two ends. CDR3 residues: CASSQELRADGLYF. The CDR3 DNA sequence: TGCGCCAGCAGCCAAGAGCTGAGGGCAGACGGGCTGTACTTC.

The rearrangement uses TRBV5-4 and TRBJ2-1; the match to TRBD1 covers 9 bases. The ends lost 4 bases at V and 6 bases at J; junction bases unmatched: 5. Germline CDR1 is SGHNT and CDR2 is YYREEE (reference sequence). This CDR3 comprises 14 residues. CDR3: CASSRRTGVNEQFF. For the CDR3, the DNA is TGTGCCAGCAGCCGGCGGACAGGGGTCAATGAGCAGTTCTTC.

The chain uses TRBV5-1 and TRBJ1-2; no clear D. V gave up 2 bases and J gave up 6 bases, with 8 bases separating them. The germline V gene has CDR1 SGHRS and CDR2 YFSETQ. There are 12 residues in the CDR3. This CDR3 is CASSFSADGYTF. Here the CDR3 DNA reads TGCGCCAGCAGCTTCAGTGCTGATGGCTACACCTTC.

The chain has TRBV4-2 and TRBJ1-6, with a tentative D call TRBD1 (6 bases). CDR3 size: 15 residues. Germline V gives CDR1 LGHNA, CDR2 YNFKEQ. Trimming removed 3 bases at V and 8 bases at J, with 14 bases between. The CDR3 nucleotides are TGTGCCAGCAGCCAGGGACCACAGGGCGATTCACCCCTCCACTTT. Protein: CASSQGPQGDSPLHF.

V gene TRBV5-1 combines with J gene TRBJ2-2, with 15 bases that match TRBD2. The germline gives CDR1 SGHRS, CDR2 YFSETQ. The CDR3 length is 18 residues. V was clipped by 6 bases and J by 2 bases; unmatched bases: 8. The DNA of the CDR3 is TGCGCCAGCACGGGACTAGCGGGAGGACCGACCAACACCGGGGAGCTGTTTTTT. This encodes CASTGLAGGPTNTGELFF.

With respect to this clone: Additional DNA sequences in this sample encode the identical CDR3. The chain joins TRBV7-9 to TRBJ2-5; the D gene is possibly TRBD1 (6 bases). V shed 3 bases and J shed 4 bases, with 9 bases lying between them. The CDR3 runs 13 residues. Germline lookup yields CDR1 SEHNR and CDR2 FQNEAQ (reference sequence). The CDR3 DNA sequence: TGTGCCAGCAGCTTCGGCAGGGGAGAGACCCAGTACTTC. Amino acids: CASSFGRGETQYF.

This chain links TRBV5-1 with TRBJ2-3, with 7 positions matching TRBD2. The trim removed 3 bases at V and 6 bases at J, leaving 7 bases unmatched. The CDR3 is 14 residues long. Germline V gene lookup returns CDR1 SGHRS and CDR2 YFSETQ. As DNA, the CDR3 is TGCGCCAGCAGCTCAGGGATCGGGGGGGATACGCAGTATTTT. Its translation: CASSSGIGGDTQYF.

V and J are TRBV6-5 and TRBJ1-2; TRBD1 matches at 10 bases. The CDR3 has 13 residues. The V gene's germline CDR1 is MNHEY and CDR2 SVGAGI. The J segment lost 7 bases and the V segment lost 7 bases, leaving 6 bases of the junction unmatched. CDR3 in amino acids: CASTGQGLGGYTF. CDR3 sequence (DNA): TGTGCCAGCACGGGACAGGGGTTAGGTGGCTACACCTTC.

The chain couples TRBV2 to TRBJ1-2, with a weak D call TRBD1 (6 bases). CDR1 and CDR2 from the germline V gene are SNHLY and FYNNEI. Trimming removed 4 bases at V and 4 bases at J, with 16 bases between. The CDR3 is made up of 15 amino acids. The CDR3 loop is CASSGWDKARYGYTF. The CDR3 DNA reads as TGTGCCAGCAGTGGTTGGGACAAGGCCCGCTATGGCTACACCTTC.

This clone was recorded once. The chain recombines TRBV30 with TRBJ1-5, with a tentative D call TRBD1 (6 bases). The germline V and J ends were trimmed by 3 bases and 2 bases, with 8 bases remaining between them. Germline V lookup: CDR1 GTSNPN, CDR2 SVGIG (reference sequence). CDR3 length: 13 amino acids. This CDR3 reads CAWSPGGNQPQHF. The CDR3 nucleotides are TGTGCCTGGAGCCCAGGGGGCAATCAGCCCCAGCATTTT. Using reference TRBV30 and TRBJ1-5 for the parts outside the CDR3, the full variable domain is SQTIHQWPATLVQPVGSPLSLECTVEGTSNPNLYWYRQAAGRGLQLLFYSVGIGQISSEVPQNLSASRPQDRQFILSSKKLLLSDSGFYLCAWSPGGNQPQHFGDGTRLSIL.

Written as DNA, the CDR3 is TGTGCCAGCAGTGAATGGGCTTACACAGATACGCAGTATTTT. Its protein is CASSEWAYTDTQYF. The chain recombines TRBV6-1 with TRBJ2-3; D is undetermined. This CDR3 has 14 residues. With 2 bases removed from V and 2 bases from J, the gap between germline ends came to 8 bases. Looked up from germline, CDR1 is MNHNS and CDR2 is SASEGT.

The chain carries TRBV29-1 and TRBJ1-1; 10 nucleotides match TRBD1. Per the germline V gene, CDR1 is SQVTM and CDR2 is ANQGSEA. CDR3 length: 16 residues. Trimming removed 7 bases from V and 5 bases from J; junction bases left unmatched: 16. The CDR3 protein is CSAWETGGSQGTEAFF. Written as DNA, the CDR3 is TGCAGCGCCTGGGAGACAGGGGGCTCTCAAGGAACTGAAGCTTTCTTT.

The chain couples TRBV7-2 to TRBJ2-3; D unresolved. V dropped 4 bases and J dropped 4 bases, with 9 bases sitting between them. The CDR3 covers 13 residues. Germline V gene lookup returns CDR1 SGHTA and CDR2 FQGNSA. For the CDR3, the DNA is TGTGCCAGCAGCTCCCCCTCGGCAGATACGCAGTATTTT. It encodes CASSSPSADTQYF.

This clone has just one count. V gene TRBV4-1 combines with J gene TRBJ2-3; 7 bases line up with TRBD2. With 1 base clipped from V and 1 base from J, the junction kept 5 bases outside the gene matches. This CDR3 region has 16 residues. The germline V gene encodes CDR1 MGHRA and CDR2 YSYEKL. As DNA, the CDR3 is TGCGCCAGCAGCCAAGGTATGACTAGCCGCACAGATACGCAGTATTTT. Its translation: CASSQGMTSRTDTQYF.

This CDR3 is CASGLVGTGGSGELFF. The CDR3 DNA reads as TGTGCTAGTGGTTTGGTCGGGACAGGGGGCTCCGGGGAGCTGTTTTTT. This chain joins TRBV12-5 and TRBJ2-2; 12 positions match TRBD1. The CDR3 has 16 residues. Germline assignment: CDR1 LGHNT and CDR2 FRNRAP. The trim removed 0 bases at V and 6 bases at J, leaving 2 bases unmatched.

The chain recombines TRBV6-5 with TRBJ1-6, with 7 nucleotides matching TRBD1. The junction had 7 bases not matched to a gene; V was cut back by 8 bases and J by 6 bases. CDR1 and CDR2 from the germline V gene are MNHEY and SVGAGI. There are 14 residues in the CDR3. This chain's CDR3 is CASGTGTANSPLHF. The CDR3, as DNA: TGTGCCAGCGGCACCGGGACAGCTAATTCACCCCTCCACTTT.

This clone was seen only a few times. This chain connects TRBV9 to TRBJ2-7; D might be TRBD1 (5 bases). Trimming left V 0 bases short and J 7 bases short, with 11 bases between. Germline CDR1 and CDR2: SGDLS and YYNGEE. The CDR3 totals 13 residues. CDR3 DNA: TGTGCCAGCAGCGTAGTTACGGCAGGGGAGCAGTACTTC. This codes for CASSVVTAGEQYF. Using reference TRBV9 and TRBJ2-7 for the parts outside the CDR3, the full variable domain is DSGVTQTPKHLITATGQRVTLRCSPRSGDLSVYWYQQSLDQGLQFLIQYYNGEERAKGNILERFSAQQFPDLHSELNLSSLELGDSALYFCASSVVTAGEQYFGPGTRLTVT.

The V and J genes are TRBV5-1 and TRBJ2-5; D call uncertain. CDR1 is SGHRS and CDR2 is YFSETQ in the germline V gene. The length of the CDR3 is 13 residues. With 5 bases removed from V and 0 bases from J, the gap between germline ends came to 8 bases. In DNA form, the CDR3 reads TGCGCCAGCAGTCTGCGTGACCAAGAGACCCAGTACTTC. It yields the protein CASSLRDQETQYF. The entire variable domain, with the rest obtained from reference TRBV5-1 and TRBJ2-5, is as follows: KAGVTQTPRYLIKTRGQQVTLSCSPISGHRSVSWYQQTPGQGLQFLFEYFSETQRNKGNFPGRFSGRQFSNSRSEMNVSTLELGDSALYLCASSLRDQETQYFGPGTRLLVL.

The J gene is TRBJ1-5, the V gene TRBV4-2; tentatively, D is TRBD1 (6 bases). In germline, CDR1 is LGHNA, CDR2 YNFKEQ. The CDR3 is made up of 14 amino acids. Trimming pared 8 bases from V and 4 bases from J, leaving 15 bases between. CDR3 coding DNA: TGTGCCAGCGCCTGGGACATTGGAAATCAGCCCCAGCATTTT. It specifies CASAWDIGNQPQHF.

In its sample, this clone was seen a few times. The chain employs TRBV12-5 and TRBJ1-2, with 9 bases that match TRBD1. After removal of 5 bases from V and 4 bases from J, the junction contained 5 bases not matched to a gene. This CDR3 contains 14 residues. Germline V gives CDR1 LGHNT, CDR2 FRNRAP. This chain's CDR3 is CASGADRGLYGYTF. CDR3 DNA sequence: TGTGCTAGTGGTGCGGACAGGGGCCTCTATGGCTACACCTTC.